Sequencing of this TCR beta chain was carried out in a study of shared clonotypes between healthy human individuals. Comment on this clone: The same CDR3 arises from other DNA sequences in this sample as well.

CDR1 is MDHEN and CDR2 is SYDVKM in the germline V gene. Trimming left V 4 bases short and J 2 bases short, with 9 bases between. The CDR3 is 13 amino acids. Evenly divided among several immunoSEQ plates was the genomic DNA of each subset. DNA from unsorted PBMC was sequenced on ten immunoSEQ deep assay plates. Sequenced by immunoSEQ multiplex PCR; TCRdb stores in-frame clones only, minus some. The table has roughly 450,000 clones, 79% seen once. This sequence joins TRBV28 and TRBJ2-7; tentatively, D is TRBD1 (6 bases). What was sequenced was PBMCs. The receptor's source is a woman in her 40s in good health. Some clones in this sample may be carry-over from other donors' samples. CDR3 sequence: CASSYTGTYEQYF. CDR3 DNA sequence: TGTGCCAGCAGTTATACAGGGACCTACGAGCAGTACTTC.